This section outlines one T cell receptor (beta chain) sequence together with its context. It has no known antigen specificity. No clone much larger than this one lies a single base away; base qualities are absent. Interpreted using the paper, the time point label stands for: baseline before first vaccination. Interpreted using the paper, the treatment or condition label stands for: meningococcal conjugate vaccine given as trial control. The vaccinee samples were drawn from two UK trials, COV001 and COV002, one of which was a single-blind randomized controlled phase 2/3 trial testing AZD1222 (ChAdOx1 nCoV-19) in healthy adults. For TCRbeta chain sequencing, PBMC samples from trial participants were taken at day 0 and at day 28 after the second dose. This specimen comes from a study of T cell responses to AZD1222 COVID-19 vaccine (dated by TCRdb to about 2021). Concerning the study at large: A total of approximately 240 trial participants underwent TCR sequencing, of whom nearly 210 received two doses of AZD1222 and roughly 25 received two doses of the MenACWY control vaccine. Enrollment into the trials was organized by age into subgroups of 18-55, 56-69 and 70-plus years, and those subgroups contained 148, 28 and 57 TCR-sequenced participants, respectively. What the work shows at the level of the full study, not this receptor alone: Conclusions about previously exposed vaccinees are limited because only six or seven AZD1222 recipients were SARS-CoV-2 seropositive at baseline. A significant rise in spike-specific TCR breadth and depth was observed after two AZD1222 doses relative to day 0 and relative to MenACWY recipients. Epitopes outside the regions mutated in the B.1.351 and B.1.1.7 variants were reportedly recognized by nearly half of the unique spike-specific TCRs. The 56-69-year group was small, and its depth increase did not reach significance, likely because of low power. The whole spike protein was spanned by vaccine-associated CD4 TCRs, and dominant responses were seen in regions 160-218 and 743-854. Most participants were white British and females outnumbered males, and the authors suggested that clonal diversity may have been underestimated. Because no day 14 peak-response samples were available, repertoires were characterized only after the peak T cell response.

The CDR3 regions of human TCRbeta chains were analyzed by immunosequencing. As for how the authors treated the data: TCRs in the repertoires were compared against a reference library of SARS-CoV-2-specific TCRs that had been generated with the MIRA antigen-specificity platform. Breadth meant the fraction of unique TCRs that were SARS-CoV-2-associated, whereas depth meant the fraction of total T cells that were SARS-CoV-2-associated. Each spike-specific TCR was assigned to its reactive spike region and to a CD4 or CD8 class using the MIRA data. Log10-transformed breadth and depth values were compared by one-way ANOVA with Sidak's multiple comparisons tests. Not all clones reach the TCRdb copy of this immuneACCESS table, which keeps in-frame sequences only. Checked studies attribute under half of the gap to unresolved V genes and leave the rest unexplained. That table gives V, J and clone size, and the DNA gave D and trimming. Recorded for this sample are about 120,000 clones; roughly 88% of them occurred a single time. 4.4% of the sample is in the top ten clones.

The TCR comes from an adult in good health. The sequencing used peripheral blood, collected on day 0 of MenACWY control vaccination.

The base sequence is TGTGCCACCAGCAGAGAATGGGTAAGCGGGAGGGCCTATGAGCAGTTCTTC. Translation gives CATSREWVSGRAYEQFF. The chain links TRBV15 with TRBJ2-1; the central 10 bases match TRBD2. Reading from cysteine to phenylalanine, the CDR3 counts 17 amino acids. The entry retains the CDR3 DNA only, 51 bases that are in frame from base 1. Looking up the germline V gene (reference sequence) yields CDR1 LNHNV and CDR2 YYDKDF. Trimming leaves V shorter by 0 bases and J shorter by 8 bases, with the junction holding 10 bases beyond the gene matches.